This record looks at one T cell receptor (beta chain) sequence and its context. These data come from a study of blood T cell repertoires in COVID-19. Whole-study context: The United States, Italy and Spain supplied acute and convalescent COVID-19 samples. The analysed material was cDNA or gDNA that came from T cells, B-cell-depleted T cells, or PBMCs.

In the original processing: Quantification of nucleated cells was approximated via reference gene primer amplification. Libraries were prepared by immunoSEQ multiplex PCR; TCRdb keeps only in-frame clonotypes and omits some of them. V and J calls and clone size are copied from that table; D and trimming were computed from the DNA. The sample contains about 200,000 clones, roughly 90% of which appear only once. The CDR3 runs 15 residues. Germline loops: CDR1 SGHDN, CDR2 FVKESK. V gave up 4 bases and J gave up 4 bases; unmatched junction bases: 7. Sequenced input: peripheral blood. The TCR was taken from a man aged 45-65 years with acute or convalescent COVID-19. The chain joins TRBV14 to TRBJ2-1, with TRBD1 identical over 7 bases. In DNA, the CDR3 is TGTGCCAGCAGCCTCTTGGGGACAGTGTACAATGAGCAGTTCTTC. Translation: CASSLLGTVYNEQFF.